Following are 9 T cell receptor beta chains from one sample sequenced in a study of cytomegalovirus exposure and HLA in healthy donors. PCR primers comprised 60 Vbeta and 13 Jbeta primers. Libraries were prepared by immunoSEQ multiplex PCR; TCRdb keeps only in-frame clonotypes and omits some of them. The sample has roughly 77,000 clones. The sequenced sample consisted of PBMCs. These receptors were taken from a female donor in good health and CMV-seropositive.

The chain has TRBV2 and TRBJ1-2, with D possibly TRBD1 on 5 matching bases. In germline, CDR1 is SNHLY, CDR2 FYNNEI. Trimming removed 5 bases from V and 0 bases from J, with 19 bases in between. The CDR3 is 17 amino acids. The CDR3 region is CASSTGLRGGPNYGYTF. CDR3 DNA: TGTGCCAGCAGTACGGGACTGCGAGGAGGTCCTAACTATGGCTACACCTTC. Variable domain in full (rest from reference TRBV2 and TRBJ1-2): EPEVTQTPSHQVTQMGQEVILRCVPISNHLYFYWYRQILGQKVEFLVSFYNNEISEKSEIFDDQFSVERPDGSNFTLKIRSTKLEDSAMYFCASSTGLRGGPNYGYTFGSGTRLTVV.

This chain links TRBV5-6 with TRBJ2-1, with a tentative D call TRBD1 (6 bases). V gave up 3 bases and J gave up 9 bases, with 19 bases separating them. The CDR3 spans 15 residues. Germline CDR1 is SGHDT and CDR2 is YYEEEE. The DNA of the CDR3 is TGTGCCAGCAGCTCTCCCACGGCACAGGGTCCTGAGCAGTTCTTC. Translation: CASSSPTAQGPEQFF.

The rearrangement uses TRBV13 and TRBJ2-5, with D possibly being TRBD1 (5 bases). V was cut by 5 bases and J by 7 bases, with 20 bases left in between. Germline CDR1 PRHDT, CDR2 FYEKMQ (reference sequence). The CDR3 totals 15 residues. Here the CDR3 reads CASSGEERGWGTQYF. In DNA form, the CDR3 reads TGTGCCAGCAGCGGGGAAGAAAGGGGCTGGGGGACCCAGTACTTC.

The V and J genes are TRBV11-2 and TRBJ2-1; TRBD1 matches at 9 bases. Unmatched junction bases numbered 5, after V lost 4 bases and J lost 4 bases. Germline V gives CDR1 SGHAT, CDR2 FQNNGV. The CDR3 spans 15 residues. The CDR3: CASSSGTGSYNEQFF. The CDR3 coding sequence is TGTGCCAGCAGCTCCGGGACAGGGTCTTACAATGAGCAGTTCTTC.

The chain is built from TRBV2 and TRBJ1-2; D not certain. The length of the CDR3 is 15 residues. Germline V gene lookup returns CDR1 SNHLY and CDR2 FYNNEI. Trimming removed 1 base at V and 4 bases at J, with 13 bases between. CDR3: CASSEGGSGSYGYTF. The CDR3 nucleotides are TGTGCCAGCAGTGAAGGAGGGAGTGGTAGCTATGGCTACACCTTC.

V usage is TRBV4-2 and J usage is TRBJ2-3; 9 nucleotides agree with TRBD2. The junction had 15 bases not matched to a gene; V was cut back by 1 base and J by 1 base. This CDR3 has 20 amino acids. Germline V gives CDR1 LGHNA, CDR2 YNFKEQ. CDR3 bases: TGTGCCAGCAGCCAAGGTGGGGCCCTAGCGGGGCACCGGGGCACAGATACGCAGTATTTT. Protein sequence: CASSQGGALAGHRGTDTQYF.

The V call is TRBV19, the J call TRBJ2-3; 7 bases align to TRBD1. CDR3 length: 16 amino acids. Trimming cost V 2 bases and J 0 bases; bases outside gene matches: 5. Germline loops: CDR1 LNHDA, CDR2 SQIVND (reference sequence). This chain's CDR3 is CASSIIGTASTDTQYF. The CDR3 DNA follows: TGTGCCAGTAGTATAATCGGGACAGCTAGCACAGATACGCAGTATTTT.

V is TRBV5-1 and J is TRBJ1-1, with 7 bases identical to TRBD1. Germline V CDR1 and CDR2: SGHRS, YFSETQ. V trimming: 4 bases; J trimming: 0 bases; junction bases outside the gene matches: 6. This CDR3 has 15 residues. The CDR3 region is CASSRMGQMNTEAFF. The CDR3 region has the DNA TGCGCCAGCAGCCGCATGGGACAGATGAACACTGAAGCTTTCTTT.

The CDR3 bases are TGTGCCAGCAGTTTATTTCGGGGTACTGAAGCTTTCTTT. As protein: CASSLFRGTEAFF. V is TRBV27 and J is TRBJ1-1; D gene unclear. V lost 1 base, J lost 5 bases, and 8 bases lay in between. CDR1 and CDR2 from the germline V gene are MNHEY and SMNVEV (reference sequence). The CDR3 contains 13 residues.